This TCR beta chain was obtained from a study of blood T cell repertoires in COVID-19. Study at large: Nucleic acid was either cDNA or gDNA, and it came from T cells, B-cell-depleted T cells, or PBMCs.

Germline V gene data show CDR1 as SEHNR and CDR2 as FQNEAQ (reference sequence). The CDR3 loop spans 14 amino acids. Losses at the gene ends were 8 bases for V and 2 bases for J; bases not matched to a gene: 8. This clone is medium-sized within its sample. The assay was immunoSEQ multiplex PCR, and TCRdb's table has in-frame clones only and misses some. The data hold about 130,000 clones, with around 83% observed a single time. All enrollees were roughly 18 to 100 years old and from around 25 US areas. Clinical history reported by participants formed the basis on which cohorts were assigned. J is TRBJ2-7 and V is TRBV7-9; 8 bases match TRBD1. Sequencing was carried out using PBMCs or T cells enriched from blood (not recorded which). This sequence was found in a man aged 30-40 years who had recovered from COVID-19. CDR3: CASSGTGPTYEQYF. CDR3 in DNA: TGTGCCAGCTCCGGGACAGGTCCGACCTACGAGCAGTACTTC.